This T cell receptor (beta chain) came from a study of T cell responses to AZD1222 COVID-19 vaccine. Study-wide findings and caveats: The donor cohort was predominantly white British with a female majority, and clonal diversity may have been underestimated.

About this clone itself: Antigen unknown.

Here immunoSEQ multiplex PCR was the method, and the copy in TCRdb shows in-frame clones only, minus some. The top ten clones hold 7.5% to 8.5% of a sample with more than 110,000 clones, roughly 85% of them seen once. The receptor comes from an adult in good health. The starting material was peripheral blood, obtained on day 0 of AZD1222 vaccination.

The CDR3 is CASSDPSGGGFLIGNEQFF. The CDR3 nucleotides are TGCGCCAGCAGCGACCCTTCCGGCGGCGGGTTCTTAATCGGGAATGAGCAGTTCTTC. The chain employs TRBV5-1 and TRBJ2-1, with D possibly being TRBD2 (5 bases). The V end lost 4 bases, the J end lost 7 bases, and 30 bases lay between the germline ends. This CDR3 spans 19 amino acids. Germline-derived CDR1 and CDR2 are SGHRS and YFSETQ.